The 31 T cell receptor beta chains below come from one sample, sequenced in a study of shared clonotypes between healthy human individuals. TCRdb's table, derived via immunoSEQ multiplex PCR, lists solely in-frame clones and lacks some. This table holds about 2.4 million clones, 93% found once. The sequenced sample was naive CD4+ T cells from PBMCs. As for subset: CD45RA+ positively selected. The receptor set was obtained from a young man in good health. Some clones in this sample may be carry-over from other donors' samples.

The genes are TRBV4-3 and TRBJ2-1; TRBD2 might be the D (6 bases). The germline V gene encodes CDR1 LGHNA and CDR2 YSLEER. Deletions cut 0 bases from V and 10 bases from J, with 16 bases between. The CDR3 runs to 15 residues. The CDR3 spells CASSQDFQGLREQFF. CDR3 sequence (DNA): TGCGCCAGCAGCCAAGATTTCCAGGGACTTCGGGAGCAGTTCTTC.

Comment on this clone: Other DNA sequences from this sample encode an identical CDR3 as well. This rearrangement joins TRBV2 to TRBJ2-7; TRBD1 might be the D (5 bases). The CDR3 loop spans 14 amino acids. V was cut by 3 bases and J by 2 bases, with 11 bases left in between. CDR1 is SNHLY, CDR2 FYNNEI, per germline. CDR3 sequence reads: CASSDQGRAYEQYF. For the CDR3, the DNA is TGTGCCAGCAGTGACCAGGGTAGGGCCTACGAGCAGTACTTC.

The chain joins TRBV28 to TRBJ1-2; D remains ambiguous. The CDR3 runs to 16 residues. V was pared by 4 bases and J by 4 bases, with 19 bases between. Germline assignment: CDR1 MDHEN and CDR2 SYDVKM. The CDR3 DNA reads TGTGCCAGCAGTTCCTCAATGCGGTCGATTGGCTATGGCTACACCTTC. This gives the protein CASSSSMRSIGYGYTF.

The rearrangement joins TRBV5-4 to TRBJ1-2; perhaps TRBD1 as D (6 bases). Germline V lookup: CDR1 SGHNT, CDR2 YYREEE (reference sequence). This CDR3 is built from 14 residues. Trimming shortened V by 4 bases and J by 8 bases, and 18 bases separated the two germline ends. This chain's CDR3 is CASSPSRGAEGYTF. The DNA for the CDR3 is TGTGCCAGCAGCCCAAGCCGGGGGGCAGAGGGCTACACCTTC.

The chain links TRBV5-6 to TRBJ2-6; 10 bases map to TRBD1. This CDR3 comprises 19 residues. Germline values: CDR1 SGHDT, CDR2 YYEEEE. Trimming removed 1 base from V and 0 bases from J; junction bases left unmatched: 7. CDR3 residues: CASSLLGQGQGSGANVLTF. CDR3 DNA sequence: TGTGCCAGCAGCTTGTTGGGACAGGGGCAGGGCTCTGGGGCCAACGTCCTGACTTTC. The variable domain in full, completed from reference TRBV5-6 and TRBJ2-6, reads DAGVTQSPTHLIKTRGQQVTLRCSPKSGHDTVSWYQQALGQGPQFIFQYYEEEERQRGNFPDRFSGHQFPNYSSELNVNALLLGDSALYLCASSLLGQGQGSGANVLTFGAGSRLTVL.

This clone came up once. The chain carries TRBV7-2 and TRBJ1-2, with TRBD1 as a possible D gene (6 bases). CDR3 length: 14 amino acids. The V end was cut by 3 bases, the J end by 4 bases, with 12 bases between. CDR1 is SGHTA and CDR2 is FQGNSA in the germline V gene. In DNA form, the CDR3 reads TGTGCCAGCAGCTTCCTACAGGGTTCCTATGGCTACACCTTC. Protein: CASSFLQGSYGYTF.

The genes are TRBV6-6 and TRBJ1-1; D remains unclear. Trimming removed 1 base at V and 4 bases at J, with 13 bases between. The CDR3 runs to 15 residues. CDR1 is MNHNY, CDR2 SVGAGI, per germline (reference sequence). CDR3 in DNA: TGTGCCAGCAGTTACTACGGGCAGGACGGCACTGAAGCTTTCTTT. Its protein product is CASSYYGQDGTEAFF.

V gene TRBV18 combines with J gene TRBJ1-2; D unresolved. This CDR3 has 12 residues. Germline V gives CDR1 KGHSH, CDR2 LQKENI. V dropped 4 bases and J dropped 4 bases, with 7 bases sitting between them. CDR3 amino acids: CASSQGLYGYTF. CDR3 bases: TGTGCCAGCTCACAGGGCCTCTATGGCTACACCTTC.

V usage is TRBV5-1 and J usage is TRBJ1-3, with D perhaps TRBD1 (5 bases). This CDR3 is built from 16 residues. Germline V gene sequence: CDR1 SGHRS, CDR2 YFSETQ. V lost 4 bases, J lost 4 bases, and 18 bases lay in between. The CDR3 spells CASSRGGEEGGNTIYF. DNA for the CDR3: TGCGCCAGCAGCCGCGGTGGGGAAGAGGGGGGAAACACCATATATTTT. The full variable domain, its missing parts supplied by reference TRBV5-1 and TRBJ1-3, is KAGVTQTPRYLIKTRGQQVTLSCSPISGHRSVSWYQQTPGQGLQFLFEYFSETQRNKGNFPGRFSGRQFSNSRSEMNVSTLELGDSALYLCASSRGGEEGGNTIYFGEGSWLTVV.

This clone has a single count. The J gene is TRBJ2-1, the V gene TRBV7-3, with 9 nucleotides matching TRBD2. The CDR3 extends over 14 amino acids. Germline V gene lookup returns CDR1 SGHTA and CDR2 FQGTGA. Trimming cost V 2 bases and J 7 bases; bases outside gene matches: 3. This CDR3 reads CASSLAGGINEQFF. CDR3 nucleotides: TGTGCCAGCAGCTTAGCGGGAGGGATTAATGAGCAGTTCTTC.

This clone was seen once. The V gene is TRBV7-9, the J gene TRBJ2-2; D unclear. Trimming left V 5 bases short and J 3 bases short, with 7 bases between. CDR3 length: 13 residues. The V gene's germline CDR1 is SEHNR and CDR2 FQNEAQ (reference sequence). Written as DNA, the CDR3 is TGTGCCAGCAGCCAGACCTACACCGGGGAGCTGTTTTTT. Its translation: CASSQTYTGELFF.

The V gene is TRBV6-1, the J gene TRBJ1-5; possible D gene TRBD1, 5 bases. This CDR3 is built from 16 residues. The germline gives CDR1 MNHNS, CDR2 SASEGT. V lost 3 bases and J 3 bases, leaving 15 bases between the germline ends. The CDR3 sequence: CASSDGSGRDNQPQHF. CDR3 nucleotides: TGTGCCAGCAGTGATGGGTCGGGCAGGGACAATCAGCCCCAGCATTTT.

The V and J genes are TRBV11-2 and TRBJ2-7; a weak D match, TRBD2 (6 bases). Germline V gives CDR1 SGHAT, CDR2 FQNNGV. Deletions cut 4 bases from V and 0 bases from J, with 13 bases between. The CDR3 extends over 15 amino acids. The CDR3 reads CASSWGVTYSYEQYF. The CDR3 DNA reads as TGTGCCAGCAGCTGGGGGGTCACCTACTCCTACGAGCAGTACTTC.

The J gene is TRBJ1-3, the V gene TRBV28; TRBD1 matches at 9 bases. Losses at the gene ends were 6 bases for V and 4 bases for J; bases not matched to a gene: 16. The CDR3 spans 18 residues. The germline CDR1 and CDR2 sequences are MDHEN and SYDVKM. This CDR3 is CASSPRRQGVIMGNTIYF. CDR3 nucleotides: TGTGCCAGCAGCCCACGGAGACAGGGGGTCATTATGGGAAACACCATATATTTT. Together with reference TRBV28 and TRBJ1-3, the CDR3 gives the full variable domain: DVKVTQSSRYLVKRTGEKVFLECVQDMDHENMFWYRQDPGLGLRLIYFSYDVKMKEKGDIPEGYSVSREKKERFSLILESASTNQTSMYLCASSPRRQGVIMGNTIYFGEGSWLTVV.

The chain carries TRBV27 and TRBJ1-5, with 7 bases lining up with TRBD1. The CDR3 totals 14 residues. Germline loops: CDR1 MNHEY, CDR2 SMNVEV (reference sequence). The V gene end was trimmed by 6 bases and the J gene end by 7 bases; junction bases not matched to a gene: 9. CDR3 sequence reads: CASSPNRGLQPQHF. CDR3 sequence (DNA): TGTGCCAGCAGCCCAAACAGGGGACTACAGCCCCAGCATTTT.

This sequence joins TRBV7-2 and TRBJ2-1; TRBD2 agrees at 12 bases. This CDR3 region has 15 residues. CDR1 is SGHTA, CDR2 FQGNSA, per germline. Unmatched junction bases numbered 8, after V lost 6 bases and J lost 8 bases. Here the CDR3 reads CASRNRLAGAYEQFF. CDR3 sequence (DNA): TGTGCCAGCAGAAACCGACTAGCGGGAGCATATGAGCAGTTCTTC.

V usage is TRBV6-1 and J usage is TRBJ2-7, with a weak D call TRBD2 (6 bases). Germline CDR1 reads MNHNS; CDR2 reads SASEGT. CDR3 length: 14 amino acids. The V end was cut by 7 bases, the J end by 0 bases, with 13 bases between. CDR3 coding DNA: TGTGCCAGCACCCGGAGTAGCGGCTCCTACGAGCAGTACTTC. Residues: CASTRSSGSYEQYF.

The gene calls are TRBV18 and TRBJ2-7; 8 nucleotides align to TRBD2. Germline V gives CDR1 KGHSH, CDR2 LQKENI. The CDR3 runs 14 residues. The junction had 4 bases not matched to a gene; V was cut back by 3 bases and J by 3 bases. The CDR3 spells CASSPSGTIYEQYF. CDR3 nucleotides: TGTGCCAGCTCACCTAGCGGGACAATCTACGAGCAGTACTTC.

To note about this clone: This sample includes further DNA sequences coding for the same CDR3. As DNA, the CDR3 is TGTGCCAGCAGCCTAAACACCGGGGAGCTGTTTTTT. The encoded protein is CASSLNTGELFF. The V gene is TRBV7-2, the J gene TRBJ2-2; no firm D call. CDR3 length equals 12 residues. Per the germline V gene, CDR1 is SGHTA and CDR2 is FQGNSA. Trimming cost V 5 bases and J 2 bases, with 3 bases left between them. Together with reference TRBV7-2 and TRBJ2-2, the CDR3 gives the full variable domain: GAGVSQSPSNKVTEKGKDVELRCDPISGHTALYWYRQSLGQGLEFLIYFQGNSAPDKSGLPSDRFSAERTGGSVSTLTIQRTQQEDSAVYLCASSLNTGELFFGEGSRLTVL.

The CDR3 is CASSPLPLNTEAFF. The CDR3 DNA is TGTGCCAGCTCACCACTTCCTTTGAACACTGAAGCTTTCTTT. The chain couples TRBV18 to TRBJ1-1; no clear D. Trimming removed 1 base from V and 0 bases from J, with 6 bases in between. CDR1 is KGHSH, CDR2 LQKENI, per germline. The CDR3 spans 14 residues.

The genes are TRBV19 and TRBJ1-5; D is ambiguous. Trimming stripped 5 bases from V and 9 bases from J, with 20 bases between. CDR3 length equals 15 residues. The germline V gene encodes CDR1 LNHDA and CDR2 SQIVND (reference sequence). CDR3 protein: CASSSRQTVLGPQHF. CDR3 DNA: TGTGCCAGTAGTTCCCGGCAGACGGTTTTAGGGCCCCAGCATTTT.

The chain combines TRBV5-6 with TRBJ2-7; D gene unclear. Germline V lookup: CDR1 SGHDT, CDR2 YYEEEE. V was trimmed by 2 bases and J by 6 bases, leaving 12 bases between them. The CDR3 sequence is 13 residues long. The CDR3 nucleotides read TGTGCCAGCAGCTTCAACCTCGTCTCCGAGCAGTACTTC. Its translation is CASSFNLVSEQYF.

J is TRBJ1-4 and V is TRBV7-3; D is possibly TRBD1 (6 bases). This CDR3 region has 15 residues. The germline gives CDR1 SGHTA, CDR2 FQGTGA. The germline V and J ends were trimmed by 5 bases and 3 bases, with 13 bases remaining between them. The CDR3 DNA reads TGTGCCAGCAGCCAAATACAGGGCCCTAATGAAAAACTGTTTTTT. Encoded protein: CASSQIQGPNEKLFF. The variable domain in full, completed from reference TRBV7-3 and TRBJ1-4, reads GAGVSQTPSNKVTEKGKYVELRCDPISGHTALYWYRQSLGQGPEFLIYFQGTGAADDSGLPNDRFFAVRPEGSVSTLKIQRTERGDSAVYLCASSQIQGPNEKLFFGSGTQLSVL.

The chain links TRBV19 to TRBJ2-2; perhaps TRBD2 as D (6 bases). The V end lost 7 bases, the J end lost 0 bases, and 18 bases lay between the germline ends. Germline loops: CDR1 LNHDA, CDR2 SQIVND (reference sequence). The CDR3 has 17 residues. CDR3 DNA sequence: TGTGCCAGTAACATAATCACGGGGGTTACGAACACCGGGGAGCTGTTTTTT. Its protein is CASNIITGVTNTGELFF.

The chain employs TRBV5-1 and TRBJ2-3, with D unclear. CDR1 is SGHRS and CDR2 is YFSETQ in the germline V gene. This CDR3 is 13 amino acids long. The ends were cut back, 7 bases at V and 4 bases at J, with 13 bases in the middle. The DNA of the CDR3 is TGCGCCAGCGGGCCCGGGCTAGCAGATACGCAGTATTTT. This codes for CASGPGLADTQYF.

The chain uses TRBV10-3 and TRBJ2-1, with 8 nucleotides matching TRBD1. Germline CDR1 is ENHRY and CDR2 is SYGVKD. The CDR3 has 12 amino acids. V gave up 5 bases and J gave up 9 bases; unmatched junction bases: 3. CDR3 loop: CAISPQGGEQFF. CDR3 in DNA: TGTGCCATCAGTCCACAGGGGGGTGAGCAGTTCTTC.

This chain joins TRBV11-3 and TRBJ2-1; TRBD1 might be the D (6 bases). There are 13 residues in the CDR3. Germline loops: CDR1 SGHNT, CDR2 YENEEA. V was cut by 4 bases and J by 4 bases, with 8 bases left in between. In DNA form, the CDR3 reads TGTGCCAGCAGCTCTCAGGGGTACAATGAGCAGTTCTTC. Protein product: CASSSQGYNEQFF. Complete variable domain (other parts from reference TRBV11-3 and TRBJ2-1): EAGVVQSPRYKIIEKKQPVAFWCNPISGHNTLYWYLQNLGQGPELLIRYENEEAVDDSQLPKDRFSAERLKGVDSTLKIQPAELGDSAVYLCASSSQGYNEQFFGPGTRLTVL.

The gene calls are TRBV7-3 and TRBJ2-1, with 7 bases that match TRBD1. Per germline, CDR1 SGHTA and CDR2 FQGTGA. The CDR3 contains 20 residues. The V and J ends lost 5 bases and 0 bases, in that order; junction bases with no gene match: 19. DNA for the CDR3: TGTGCCAGCAGCCCCAACAGGAGACAGGGCCCGCAGGGCTCCTACAATGAGCAGTTCTTC. Translated: CASSPNRRQGPQGSYNEQFF.

The chain carries TRBV27 and TRBJ1-1; 8 bases line up with TRBD1. Germline lookup yields CDR1 MNHEY and CDR2 SMNVEV (reference sequence). J lost 1 base, V lost 5 bases, and 9 bases had no gene match. This CDR3 comprises 16 residues. The CDR3 sequence: CASSRPLTGANTEAFF. The CDR3 coding sequence is TGTGCCAGCAGTCGCCCATTGACAGGGGCGAACACTGAAGCTTTCTTT.

The chain recombines TRBV5-4 with TRBJ2-7; 10 bases agree with TRBD1. The CDR3 runs 18 residues. V shed 4 bases and J 6 bases; nucleotides not matched to a gene: 19. The V gene's germline CDR1 is SGHNT and CDR2 YYREEE (reference sequence). The CDR3 DNA follows: TGTGCCAGCAGCACACCGACAGGGGGCGTGGGAGGGCCGCGCGAGCAGTACTTC. It translates to CASSTPTGGVGGPREQYF.

The gene calls are TRBV6-1 and TRBJ2-1, with D possibly TRBD2 on 6 matching bases. Trimming removed 4 bases from V and 9 bases from J, with 10 bases in between. The CDR3 has 12 amino acids. Germline loops: CDR1 MNHNS, CDR2 SASEGT. CDR3 DNA sequence: TGTGCCAGCAGTGTCGGGGGAGGTGAGCAGTTCTTC. Translation: CASSVGGGEQFF.